The clone carrying this TCR beta chain was observed many times. What it binds is unknown. This sample was included in a study of human T cells and chemical hapten exposure. At the level of the study: Alopecia universalis, totalis or areata was present in patients who were mostly female. General observations from the study: Counts of TCRs above 1 in 1000 frequency stayed unchanged with DPC sensitization.

In TCRdb, the RACE reads were re-called with MiXCR into one record per CDR3 protein. The data contain 300,000 to 450,000 distinct CDR3 sequences, approximately 5.1% of them seen just once; the ten biggest clones take up approximately 2.1%. V was shortened by 5 bases and J by 6 bases, with 14 bases between the two germline ends. Germline V gene sequence: CDR1 DFQATT, CDR2 SNEGSKA (reference sequence). The CDR3 runs 12 residues. Sample time point: patch test 1, 2 weeks after DPC sensitization. Noted treatment: therapeutic diphenylcyclopropenone sensitization with weekly scalp DPC. The clonotype originates from a woman between 50 and 59 years old with alopecia areata. Some clones in this sample may be carry-over from other donors' samples. Material: whole blood, obtained in connection with sensitization to the hapten diphenylcyclopropenone (DPC). V gene TRBV20-1 combines with J gene TRBJ2-7; D is possibly TRBD1 (6 bases). CDR3 residues: CSAVAGVGEQYF. The CDR3 DNA reads TGCAGTGCTGTGGCAGGGGTGGGCGAGCAGTACTTC.